This T cell receptor (beta chain) was captured in a study of identical twins. Template switching (which added a universal primer site) was used, and cDNA carried unique molecular identifiers. A single record per CDR3 protein comes from TCRdb applying MiXCR to the 5' RACE reads. Seen here are about 890,000 distinct CDR3 sequences, 12% observed once, and the top ten hold around 1.5%. Only a few counts were recorded for this clonotype. Its antigen is undetermined. Overall study results and limits: For out-of-frame alpha sequences shared by twins, low generation probability was in excess. Monozygotic twin pairs showed more out-of-frame TCR alpha sharing than models estimated. Reduced insertions were recorded for abundant cord blood beta clonotypes, with no such pattern in memory repertoires.

Germline lookup yields CDR1 SGHRS and CDR2 YFSETQ. V shed 2 bases and J shed 0 bases, with 9 bases lying between them. The CDR3 is made up of 14 amino acids. The same sample was also studied in work on yellow fever vaccine responses in identical twins.

The V and J genes are TRBV5-1 and TRBJ2-7, with D uncertain. The source is a woman aged 18-29 years in good health. Sequencing input: PBMCs. The CDR3 loop is CASSFGGYSYEQYF. The CDR3 DNA reads as TGCGCCAGCAGCTTCGGCGGTTACTCCTACGAGCAGTACTTC. The full variable domain, in which reference TRBV5-1 and TRBJ2-7 provide the parts outside the CDR3, is KAGVTQTPRYLIKTRGQQVTLSCSPISGHRSVSWYQQTPGQGLQFLFEYFSETQRNKGNFPGRFSGRQFSNSRSEMNVSTLELGDSALYLCASSFGGYSYEQYFGPGTRLTVT.